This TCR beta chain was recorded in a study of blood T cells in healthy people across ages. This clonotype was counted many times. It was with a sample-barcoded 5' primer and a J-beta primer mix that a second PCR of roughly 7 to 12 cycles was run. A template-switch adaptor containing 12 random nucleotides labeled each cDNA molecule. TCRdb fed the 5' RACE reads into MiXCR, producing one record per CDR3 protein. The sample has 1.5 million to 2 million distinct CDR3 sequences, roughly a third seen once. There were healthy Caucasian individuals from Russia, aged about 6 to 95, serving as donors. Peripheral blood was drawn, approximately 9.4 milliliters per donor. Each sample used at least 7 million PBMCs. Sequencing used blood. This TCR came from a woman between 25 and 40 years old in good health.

The CDR3, as DNA: TGCGCCAGCAGCCTGGGTGTGGGGGTCTACAATGAGCAGTTCTTC. It codes for CASSLGVGVYNEQFF. This rearrangement joins TRBV4-1 to TRBJ2-1; either TRBD1 or TRBD2 may fit D (5 bases each). CDR3 size: 15 residues. V lost 4 bases and J lost 3, with 13 bases in between. From germline, CDR1 is MGHRA and CDR2 YSYEKL.